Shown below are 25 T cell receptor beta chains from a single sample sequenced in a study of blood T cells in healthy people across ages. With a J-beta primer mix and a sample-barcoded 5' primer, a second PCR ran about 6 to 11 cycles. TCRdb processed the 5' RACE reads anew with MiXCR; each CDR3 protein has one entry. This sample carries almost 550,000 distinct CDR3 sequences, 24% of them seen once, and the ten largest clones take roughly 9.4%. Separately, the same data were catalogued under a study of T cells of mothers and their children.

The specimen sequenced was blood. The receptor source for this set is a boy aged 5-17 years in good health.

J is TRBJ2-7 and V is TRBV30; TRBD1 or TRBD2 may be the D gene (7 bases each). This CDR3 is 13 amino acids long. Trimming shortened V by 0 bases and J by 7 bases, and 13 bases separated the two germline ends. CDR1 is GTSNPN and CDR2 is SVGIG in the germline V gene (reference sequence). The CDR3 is CAWSVWEGAEQYF. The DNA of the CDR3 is TGTGCCTGGAGTGTCTGGGAGGGGGCAGAGCAGTACTTC.

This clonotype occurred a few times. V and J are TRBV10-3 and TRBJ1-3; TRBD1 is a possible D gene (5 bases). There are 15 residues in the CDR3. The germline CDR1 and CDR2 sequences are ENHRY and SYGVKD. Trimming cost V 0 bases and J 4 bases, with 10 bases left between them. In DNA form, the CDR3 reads TGTGCCATCAGTGAGTCTAGGACACACGGAAACACCATATATTTT. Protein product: CAISESRTHGNTIYF.

CDR3 in DNA: TGCAGTGTGTATACTCCAGGAGGTGGGGGTAACTATGGCTACACCTTC. Its translation: CSVYTPGGGGNYGYTF. This rearrangement joins TRBV20-1 to TRBJ1-2, with D perhaps matching TRBD1 (5 bases). Germline CDR1 reads DFQATT; CDR2 reads SNEGSKA (reference sequence). This CDR3 has 16 amino acids. V dropped 7 bases and J dropped 1 base, with 22 bases sitting between them.

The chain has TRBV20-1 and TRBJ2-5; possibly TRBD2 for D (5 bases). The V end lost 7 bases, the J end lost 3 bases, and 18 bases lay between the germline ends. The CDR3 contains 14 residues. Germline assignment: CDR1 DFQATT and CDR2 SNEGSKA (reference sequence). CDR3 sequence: CSVLARRAEETQYF. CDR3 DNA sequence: TGCAGTGTCCTAGCTCGGCGAGCTGAAGAGACCCAGTACTTC.

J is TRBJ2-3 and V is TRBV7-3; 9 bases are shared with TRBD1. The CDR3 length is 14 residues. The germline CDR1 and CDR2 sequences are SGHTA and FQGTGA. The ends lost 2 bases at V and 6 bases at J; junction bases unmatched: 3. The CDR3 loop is CASSLDRGADTQYF. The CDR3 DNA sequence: TGTGCCAGCAGCTTAGACAGGGGGGCGGATACGCAGTATTTT. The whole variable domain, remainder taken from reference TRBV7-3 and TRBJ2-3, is GAGVSQTPSNKVTEKGKYVELRCDPISGHTALYWYRQSLGQGPEFLIYFQGTGAADDSGLPNDRFFAVRPEGSVSTLKIQRTERGDSAVYLCASSLDRGADTQYFGPGTRLTVL.

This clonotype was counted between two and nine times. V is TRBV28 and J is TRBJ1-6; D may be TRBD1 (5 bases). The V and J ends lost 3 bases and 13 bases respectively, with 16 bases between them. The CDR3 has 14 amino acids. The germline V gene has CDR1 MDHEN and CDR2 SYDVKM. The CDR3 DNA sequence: TGTGCCAGCAGTTTGCTGGGGACCAGTCGGCCCCTCCACTTT. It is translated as CASSLLGTSRPLHF.

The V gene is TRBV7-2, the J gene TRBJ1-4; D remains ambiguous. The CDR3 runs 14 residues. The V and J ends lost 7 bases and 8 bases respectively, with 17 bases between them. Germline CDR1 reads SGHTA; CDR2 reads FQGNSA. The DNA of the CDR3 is TGTGCCAGCACCCCCGGGAGGTTGAACGAAAAACTGTTTTTT. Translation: CASTPGRLNEKLFF.

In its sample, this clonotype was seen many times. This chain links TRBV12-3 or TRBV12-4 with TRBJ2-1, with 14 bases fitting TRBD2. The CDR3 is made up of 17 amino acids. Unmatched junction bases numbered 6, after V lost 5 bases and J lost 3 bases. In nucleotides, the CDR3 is TGTGCCAGCAGTCCGCGACTAGCGGGGGGGCTCTACAATGAGCAGTTCTTC. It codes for CASSPRLAGGLYNEQFF.

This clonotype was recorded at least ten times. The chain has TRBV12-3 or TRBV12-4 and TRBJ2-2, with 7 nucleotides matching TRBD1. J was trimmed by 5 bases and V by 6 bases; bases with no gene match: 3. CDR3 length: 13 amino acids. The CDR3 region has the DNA TGTGCCAGCAGCCCGACAGGGACCGGGGAGCTGTTTTTT. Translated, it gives CASSPTGTGELFF.

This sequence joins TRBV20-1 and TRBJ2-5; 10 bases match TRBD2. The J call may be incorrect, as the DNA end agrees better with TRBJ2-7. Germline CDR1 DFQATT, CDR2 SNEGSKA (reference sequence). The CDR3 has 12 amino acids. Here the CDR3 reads CSAHGTSVEQYF. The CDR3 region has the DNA TGCAGTGCGCACGGGACTAGCGTCGAGCAGTACTTC.

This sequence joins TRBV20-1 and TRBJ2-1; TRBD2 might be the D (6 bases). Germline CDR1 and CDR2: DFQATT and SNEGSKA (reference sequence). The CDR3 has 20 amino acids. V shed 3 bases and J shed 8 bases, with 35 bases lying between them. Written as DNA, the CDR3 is TGCAGTGCTAGCCAATCGGAGGGTGTGGTTGTATTCCTCGCTGGGGATGAGCAGTTCTTC. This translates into CSASQSEGVVVFLAGDEQFF.

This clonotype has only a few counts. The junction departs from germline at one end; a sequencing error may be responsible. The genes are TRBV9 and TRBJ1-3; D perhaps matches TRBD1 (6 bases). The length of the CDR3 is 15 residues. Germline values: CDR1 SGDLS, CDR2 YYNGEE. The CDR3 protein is CASSVGGGTGNAIYF. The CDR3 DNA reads TGTGCCAGCAGCGTAGGGGGGGGCACTGGAAACGCCATATATTTT.

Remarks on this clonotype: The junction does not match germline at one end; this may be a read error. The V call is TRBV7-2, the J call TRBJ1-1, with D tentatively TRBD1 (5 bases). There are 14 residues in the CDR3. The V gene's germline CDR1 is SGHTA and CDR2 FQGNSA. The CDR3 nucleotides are TGTGCCAGTAGCTTATCAGGGATGGGTACTGAAGCTTTCTTT. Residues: CASSLSGMGTEAFF.

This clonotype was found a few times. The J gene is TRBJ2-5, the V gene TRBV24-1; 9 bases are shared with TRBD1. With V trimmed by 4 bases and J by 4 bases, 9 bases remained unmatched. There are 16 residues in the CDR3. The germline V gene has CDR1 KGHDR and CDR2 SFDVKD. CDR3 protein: CATSDETGGTSETQYF. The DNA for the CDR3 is TGTGCCACCAGTGACGAGACAGGGGGTACGTCAGAGACCCAGTACTTC.

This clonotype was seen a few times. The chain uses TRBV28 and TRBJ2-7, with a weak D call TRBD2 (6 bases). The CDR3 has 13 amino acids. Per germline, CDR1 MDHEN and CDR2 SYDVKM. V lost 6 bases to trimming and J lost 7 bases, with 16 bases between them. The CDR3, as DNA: TGTGCCAGCAGCCCTACTCGGGCGGGGGAGCAGTACTTC. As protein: CASSPTRAGEQYF.

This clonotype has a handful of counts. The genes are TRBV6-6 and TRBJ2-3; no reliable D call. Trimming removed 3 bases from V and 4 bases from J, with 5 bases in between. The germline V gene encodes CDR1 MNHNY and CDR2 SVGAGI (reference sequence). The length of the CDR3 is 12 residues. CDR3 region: CASSYFSDTQYF. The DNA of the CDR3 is TGTGCCAGCAGTTATTTTTCAGATACGCAGTATTTT.

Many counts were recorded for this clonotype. CDR3 sequence (DNA): TGTGCCAGCAGCCTTAGACAGGGCACAGATACGCAGTATTTT. Translated, it gives CASSLRQGTDTQYF. This chain connects TRBV7-6 to TRBJ2-3, with D perhaps TRBD1 (6 bases). Germline CDR1 SGHVS, CDR2 FNYEAQ. CDR3 length equals 14 residues. The V gene lost 5 bases and the J gene lost 1 base, with 10 bases spanning the gap.

The CDR3 sequence: CASSVAGGDEQYF. The CDR3 nucleotides read TGTGCCAGCAGCGTTGCCGGGGGCGACGAGCAGTACTTC. The gene calls are TRBV9 and TRBJ2-7, with D possibly being TRBD1 or TRBD2 (6 bases each). V dropped 2 bases and J dropped 5 bases, with 11 bases sitting between them. This CDR3 spans 13 amino acids. CDR1 SGDLS and CDR2 YYNGEE come from the germline V gene.

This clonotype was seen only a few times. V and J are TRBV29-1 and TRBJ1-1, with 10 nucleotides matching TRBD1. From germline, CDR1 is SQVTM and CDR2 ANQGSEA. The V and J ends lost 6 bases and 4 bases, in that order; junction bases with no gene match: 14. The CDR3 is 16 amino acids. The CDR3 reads CSVLDGQGGFSTEAFF. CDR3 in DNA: TGCAGCGTCCTGGATGGACAGGGGGGTTTTAGCACTGAAGCTTTCTTT.

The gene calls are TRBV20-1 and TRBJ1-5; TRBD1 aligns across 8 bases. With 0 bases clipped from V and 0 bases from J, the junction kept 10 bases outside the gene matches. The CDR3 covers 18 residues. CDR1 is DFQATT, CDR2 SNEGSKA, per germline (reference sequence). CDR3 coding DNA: TGCAGTGCTAGAGATCCCCGGACAGGGACCTATAGCAATCAGCCCCAGCATTTT. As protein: CSARDPRTGTYSNQPQHF.

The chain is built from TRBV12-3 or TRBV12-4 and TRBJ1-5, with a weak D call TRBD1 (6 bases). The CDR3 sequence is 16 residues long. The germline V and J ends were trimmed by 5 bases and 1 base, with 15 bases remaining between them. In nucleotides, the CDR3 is TGTGCCAGCAGTCAACGATCAACAGGGAGCAATCAGCCCCAGCATTTT. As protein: CASSQRSTGSNQPQHF.

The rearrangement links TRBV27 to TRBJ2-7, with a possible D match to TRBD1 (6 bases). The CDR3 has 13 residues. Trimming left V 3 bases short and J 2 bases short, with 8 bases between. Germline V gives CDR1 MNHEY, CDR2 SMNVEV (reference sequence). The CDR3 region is CASSFTGTYEQYF. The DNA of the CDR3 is TGTGCCAGCAGTTTCACAGGGACCTACGAGCAGTACTTC.

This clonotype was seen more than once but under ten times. CDR3 nucleotides: TGTGCCAGCAGCCTACCCCCAACCACACTTCTAAGGGAGACCCAGTACTTC. This encodes CASSLPPTTLLRETQYF. The J gene is TRBJ2-5, the V gene TRBV7-3; unclear D gene. Trimming stripped 5 bases from V and 5 bases from J, with 24 bases between. Germline V gene lookup returns CDR1 SGHTA and CDR2 FQGTGA. The CDR3 has 17 amino acids.

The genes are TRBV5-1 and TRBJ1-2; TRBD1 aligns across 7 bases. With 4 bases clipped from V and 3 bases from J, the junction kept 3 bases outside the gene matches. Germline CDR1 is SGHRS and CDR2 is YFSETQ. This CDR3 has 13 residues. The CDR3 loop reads CASSTGTDYGYTF. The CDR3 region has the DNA TGCGCCAGCAGCACCGGGACAGACTATGGCTACACCTTC.

The CDR3, as DNA: TGCAGTGCTAAAGAAGACAGGGGCTATGGCTACACCTTC. Translation: CSAKEDRGYGYTF. This chain links TRBV20-1 with TRBJ1-2, with 8 bases matching TRBD1. This CDR3 region has 13 residues. V shed 4 bases, J shed 4 bases, and the junction held 5 bases outside the gene matches. Germline values: CDR1 DFQATT, CDR2 SNEGSKA (reference sequence).